The entry that follows covers one T cell receptor (beta chain) sequence. The entry originates in a study of T cell changes during pregnancy in multiple sclerosis. Profiling relied on immunoSEQ multiplex PCR, and the TCRdb table lists in-frame clones only, not all of them. This sample has 50,000 to 70,000 clones, with 91% found just once. V lost 8 bases and J 3 bases, leaving 13 bases between the germline ends. Germline CDR1 and CDR2: ENHRY and SYGVKD. The CDR3 runs to 13 residues. The sequences come from CD8+ T cells from peripheral blood mononuclear cells, collected before pregnancy. This TCR came from a female donor with multiple sclerosis, enrolled in a pregnancy study. This chain joins TRBV10-3 and TRBJ2-5, with a possible D match to TRBD2 (6 bases). As DNA, the CDR3 is TGTGCCATCGCGGCGGAGGGGAAAGAGACCCAGTACTTC. Translation gives CAIAAEGKETQYF.